A selection of T cell receptor beta chains follows, all from one sample in a study of patients and donors after allogeneic stem cell transplantation. TCRdb itself ran the RT-PCR reads through MiXCR, one entry per CDR3 protein. Of some 200,000 distinct CDR3 sequences listed, around two fifths were seen once; the top ten hold 30% to 35%. The sample was blood, either unsorted or a sorted T cell fraction (not recorded which). Receptors originate from a human donor who was either an allogeneic HSCT recipient or a stem cell or donor lymphocyte infusion donor (not recorded which). It is not recorded whose cells these are; they may come from a transplant donor. CDR3s include the opening cysteine and the closing phenylalanine or tryptophan. D genes are given only for firm matches. For some rows the clone size is stated as once, few or many, or as a class when expanded; others skip it.

NA,TRBV4-3,TRBJ1-1,NA,TGCGCCAGCAGCTTAAGATCCGGATTGAGCACTGAAGCTTTCTTT,CASSLRSGLSTEAFF
NA,TRBV29-1,TRBJ2-1,NA,TGCAGCGTTGACCACCGGGACAATGAGCAGTTCTTC,CSVDHRDNEQFF
NA,TRBV12-3/TRBV12-4,TRBJ1-2,NA,TGTGCCAGCAGTCCGTCGACAGGCTATGGCTACACCTTC,CASSPSTGYGYTF
TRBD1,TRBV18,TRBJ2-3,NA,TGTGCCAGCTCACCCCGGGACAGGGTGGCCACAGATACGCAGTATTTT,CASSPRDRVATDTQYF
NA,TRBV7-2,TRBJ1-2,NA,TGTGCCAGCAGCTTATCCCTTTTGACAGACGCTAACTATGGCTACACCTTC,CASSLSLLTDANYGYTF
TRBD1,TRBV6-4,TRBJ1-1,few,TGTGCCAGCAGTAAGGACAGGGGGACTGAAGCTTTCTTT,CASSKDRGTEAFF
NA,TRBV20-1,TRBJ2-1,few,TGCAGTGCTAGACTAGCAGGGTCCAACTCCTACAATGAGCAGTTCTTC,CSARLAGSNSYNEQFF
TRBD2,TRBV3-1,TRBJ2-7,NA,TGTGCCAGCAGGGCTAGCGGGAGAATTACCCACGAGCAGTACTTC,CASRASGRITHEQYF
TRBD1,TRBV6-5,TRBJ2-7,NA,TGTGCCAGCAGTTACTCGGGGACAGGGCCTCTCTACGAGCAGTACTTC,CASSYSGTGPLYEQYF
TRBD1,TRBV12-3/TRBV12-4,TRBJ2-7,NA,TGTGCCAGCACCAACAGGGGCGAGCAGTACTTC,CASTNRGEQYF
TRBD2,TRBV4-3,TRBJ2-7,NA,TGCGCCAGCAGCCAAGATCTGGGGCAGCGGGAGCTTTCCTACGAGCAGTACTTC,CASSQDLGQRELSYEQYF
TRBD1,TRBV27,TRBJ1-2,NA,TGTGCCAGCAGTCCCATCTTTGCCCGGGACAGGGGGTGTAGCTACACCTTC,CASSPIFARDRGCSYTF
TRBD1,TRBV7-2,TRBJ2-5,NA,TGTGCCAGCAGCTGGCGCGGGACAGGGGTGCTCAGCTACCAAGAGACCCAGTACTTC,CASSWRGTGVLSYQETQYF
NA,TRBV27,TRBJ1-2,NA,TGTGCCAGCAGCCAGCCCGGGACTAACTATGGCTACACCTTC,CASSQPGTNYGYTF
TRBD2,TRBV20-1,TRBJ2-7,NA,TGCAGTGCCCTTAGCGGGAGATCCGAGCAGTACTTC,CSALSGRSEQYF
NA,TRBV7-9,TRBJ2-7,NA,TGTGCCAGCAGGACAGGCTCCGAGCAGTACTTC,CASRTGSEQYF
NA,TRBV6-1,TRBJ1-1,NA,TGTGCCAGCATCAGGGGGAACACTGAAGCTTTCTTT,CASIRGNTEAFF
TRBD1,TRBV7-2,TRBJ1-6,few,TGTGCCAGCACCCCGGACAGGGGTAATTCACCCCTCCACTTT,CASTPDRGNSPLHF
TRBD1,TRBV6-1,TRBJ2-7,few,TGTGCCAGCAGTTCCGGGACAGGGCCCTACGAGCAGTACTTC,CASSSGTGPYEQYF
NA,TRBV14,TRBJ1-6,NA,TGTGCCAGCAGCCTCCCTAAGAATTCACCCCTCCACTTT,CASSLPKNSPLHF
TRBD1,TRBV18,TRBJ2-7,NA,TGTGCCAGCTCACCGACAGGGTCGTCCTCCTACGAGCAGTACTTC,CASSPTGSSSYEQYF
NA,TRBV10-3,TRBJ1-2,once,TGTGCCATCAGTGTAACAGGAACTAACTATGGCTACACCTTC,CAISVTGTNYGYTF
TRBD2,TRBV5-1,TRBJ2-1,once,TGCGCCAGCAGCTTCCTAGCGGGAGGACTAGAATCCTACAATGAGCAGTTCTTC,CASSFLAGGLESYNEQFF
TRBD1,TRBV7-2,TRBJ1-1,NA,TGTGCCAGCAGCCCGGGACAGGGGCCCAAGAACACTGAAGCTTTCTTT,CASSPGQGPKNTEAFF
TRBD2,TRBV2,TRBJ2-1,NA,TGTGCCAGCAGTGAGTCATTAGCGGGAGTGGTGTACAATGAGCAGTTCTTC,CASSESLAGVVYNEQFF
NA,TRBV18,TRBJ2-3,NA,TGTGCCAGCTCACCACAAGGGAAAGGGGGCACAGATACGCAGTATTTT,CASSPQGKGGTDTQYF
NA,TRBV20-1,TRBJ2-7,NA,TGCAGTGCTAGGATCACCTACGAGCAGTACTTC,CSARITYEQYF
NA,TRBV7-9,TRBJ1-6,NA,TGTGCCAGCAAAGGCGGTTTGGATAATTCACCCCTCCACTTT,CASKGGLDNSPLHF
TRBD1,TRBV6-5,TRBJ1-2,few,TGTGCCAGCAGTTACGGGACAGGGGCGGACGGCTACACCTTC,CASSYGTGADGYTF
NA,TRBV4-3,TRBJ2-5,NA,TGCGCCAGCAGCCAAGTGGATCCTCCGGAGACCCAGTACTTC,CASSQVDPPETQYF
NA,TRBV27,TRBJ1-5,NA,TGTGCCAGCCAACCCACCATGAGAAATCAGCCCCAGCATTTT,CASQPTMRNQPQHF
TRBD2,TRBV12-3/TRBV12-4,TRBJ2-1,NA,TGTGCCAGCAGTTTGAGCGGGAGGGGCGATGAGCAGTTCTTC,CASSLSGRGDEQFF
NA,TRBV20-1,TRBJ1-3,NA,TGCAGTGCTAGTTCTGCCTCAGTGAGCTCTGGAAACACCATATATTTT,CSASSASVSSGNTIYF
NA,TRBV12-3/TRBV12-4,TRBJ1-1,NA,TGTGCCAGCAGTTTGTATCGGCCCCTTCCCCCTCGGTTCACTGAAGCTTTCTTT,CASSLYRPLPPRFTEAFF
TRBD1,TRBV6-5,TRBJ1-4,few,TGTGCCAGCAGGACAGGGTTTGAAAAACTGTTTTTT,CASRTGFEKLFF
TRBD1,TRBV7-2,TRBJ1-4,few,TGTGCCAGCAGCTCGACAGGGTACAATGAAAAACTGTTTTTT,CASSSTGYNEKLFF
NA,TRBV29-1,TRBJ1-1,few,TGCAGCGACGAAGGAAACACTGAAGCTTTCTTT,CSDEGNTEAFF
NA,TRBV5-5,TRBJ2-3,NA,TGTGCCAGCTCCCCTAGGGAGGGGGCATGGACAGATACGCAGTATTTT,CASSPREGAWTDTQYF
TRBD2,TRBV9,TRBJ2-2,NA,TGTGCCAGCAGCGCACGGACTAGCGTGACCGGGGAGCTGTTTTTT,CASSARTSVTGELFF
TRBD1,TRBV12-5,TRBJ2-1,NA,TGTGCTAGTGGTTTGTCCGCCCGGGACAGCCGGCAGTTCTTC,CASGLSARDSRQFF
NA,TRBV15,TRBJ1-1,NA,TGTGCCACCAGCTCCTCCGGGACGGTGAACACTGAAGCTTTCTTT,CATSSSGTVNTEAFF
NA,TRBV5-1,TRBJ2-3,NA,TGCGCCAGCAGCTTGTTAGTGGAAAGGCGTTACACAGATACGCAGTATTTT,CASSLLVERRYTDTQYF
TRBD1,TRBV18,TRBJ1-2,NA,TGTGCCAGCTCGGATGGGGACAGCCTTAACTATGGCTACACCTTC,CASSDGDSLNYGYTF
NA,TRBV7-9,TRBJ1-2,NA,TGTGCCAGCAGCCCCGGAGGACGTCGGGGCTACACCTTC,CASSPGGRRGYTF
NA,TRBV12-3/TRBV12-4,TRBJ2-3,NA,TGTGCCAGCAGTTTTTTGGGGACAGATACGCAGTATTTT,CASSFLGTDTQYF
NA,TRBV4-3,TRBJ2-1,NA,TGCGCCAGCAGCCAAGAAAACCCTTCCAACGCCTACAATGAGCAGTTCTTC,CASSQENPSNAYNEQFF
NA,TRBV12-5,TRBJ1-2,few,TGTGCCCAACCACTCGTTGGCGGCTACACCTTC,CAQPLVGGYTF
TRBD2,TRBV25-1,TRBJ2-1,NA,TGTGCCAGCAGTGAGGTACTAGCGGGAGTGGTCGCCTACAATGAGCAGTTCTTC,CASSEVLAGVVAYNEQFF
NA,TRBV6-5,TRBJ1-5,many,TGTGCCAGCAGCCCCGACAGCCCCAATCAGCCCCAGCATTTT,CASSPDSPNQPQHF
NA,TRBV29-1,TRBJ1-4,few,TGCAGCGCTACAGGGTATGGGTTGGCAACTAATGAAAAACTGTTTTTT,CSATGYGLATNEKLFF